Presented here are 6 T cell receptor beta chains from one specimen sequenced in a study of cytomegalovirus exposure and HLA in healthy donors. The study ran its PCR with 60 Vbeta and 13 Jbeta primers. The protocol was immunoSEQ multiplex PCR, while the TCRdb copy is restricted to in-frame clones and leaves out a portion. This table holds 95,000 to 150,000 clones. Material: PBMCs. The receptors were gathered from a man between 18 and 29 years old in good health and CMV-seronegative.

This chain uses TRBV7-3 with TRBJ2-1; D gene uncertain. Deletions cut 2 bases from V and 9 bases from J, with 5 bases between. The CDR3 runs 11 residues. CDR1 and CDR2 from the germline V gene are SGHTA and FQGTGA. DNA of the CDR3: TGTGCCAGCAGCTTAGGCATTGAGCAGTTCTTC. This sequence encodes CASSLGIEQFF.

The rearrangement links TRBV5-1 to TRBJ1-4; 8 positions match TRBD1. The CDR3 loop spans 14 amino acids. Germline trimming cut 4 bases from V and 4 bases from J; bases unmatched to any gene: 3. Germline-derived CDR1 and CDR2 are SGHRS and YFSETQ. The CDR3 DNA sequence: TGCGCCAGCAGCGCACAGGGGGGTAATGAAAAACTGTTTTTT. Its protein is CASSAQGGNEKLFF.

This rearrangement joins TRBV21-1 to TRBJ2-7; the table gives TRBD2 as D, unverified against the DNA. TRBV21-1 is classified as a pseudogene. This CDR3 has 12 amino acids. CDR3 bases: TGTGCCAGCAGCAAATTTACCTACGAGCAGTACTTC. This codes for CASSKFTYEQYF.

Here the CDR3 reads CASSPSSGGFYNEQFF. In DNA form, the CDR3 reads TGTGCCAGCTCACCAAGTAGCGGGGGTTTCTACAATGAGCAGTTCTTC. The rearrangement joins TRBV18 to TRBJ2-1, with 9 bases matching TRBD2. The germline gives CDR1 KGHSH, CDR2 LQKENI. The ends lost 2 bases at V and 3 bases at J; junction bases unmatched: 5. This CDR3 is built from 16 residues.

Remarks on this clone: The sample has other DNA sequences that encode this CDR3 too. This chain connects TRBV4-1 to TRBJ1-5; 10 bases match TRBD1. Germline loops: CDR1 MGHRA, CDR2 YSYEKL. CDR3 length: 16 residues. The V and J ends lost 4 bases and 6 bases, in that order; junction bases with no gene match: 9. CDR3 nucleotides: TGCGCCAGCAGCCGAGAGACAGGGGGCTTCGTTCAGCCCCAGCATTTT. The encoded protein is CASSRETGGFVQPQHF.

As DNA, the CDR3 is TGCGCCAGCAGCTTGGTTGGGGAGGTGGGGACCCAGTACTTC. It codes for CASSLVGEVGTQYF. This chain links TRBV5-1 with TRBJ2-5; tentative D call: TRBD2 (6 bases). The V and J ends lost 0 bases and 7 bases respectively, with 13 bases between them. The V gene's germline CDR1 is SGHRS and CDR2 YFSETQ. The CDR3 extends over 14 amino acids.